The 28 T cell receptor beta chains below all came from one sample that was sequenced in a study of beta chain features in type 1 diabetes. Reverse transcription of all isolated RNA meant that expressed TCRB transcripts were sequenced. Clones were sequenced by immunoSEQ multiplex PCR, and TCRdb holds only the in-frame ones, with some missing. Among about 40,000 clones listed, approximately 48% were seen once. The specimen sequenced was stem cell memory CD4+ T cells from blood. The receptors originated from a woman aged 30 to 39 in good health.

The rearrangement uses TRBV5-6 and TRBJ2-2; 10 bases line up with TRBD2. V lost 4 bases to trimming and J lost 3 bases; unmatched junction nucleotides: 9. The CDR3 has 17 amino acids. CDR1 is SGHDT, CDR2 YYEEEE, per germline. The CDR3 sequence: CASSPASGRSYTGELFF. The CDR3 DNA reads TGTGCCAGCAGCCCCGCTAGCGGGAGATCGTACACCGGGGAGCTGTTTTTT.

V gene TRBV9 combines with J gene TRBJ2-2; 11 positions agree with TRBD2. Germline CDR1 SGDLS, CDR2 YYNGEE. CDR3 size: 16 residues. V was pared by 4 bases and J by 7 bases, with 9 bases of the junction left unmatched. CDR3 DNA sequence: TGTGCCAGCAGCCCCCAACTAGCGGGAGTTATCGGGGAGCTGTTTTTT. The encoded protein is CASSPQLAGVIGELFF.

V gene TRBV18 combines with J gene TRBJ2-6, with TRBD1 identical over 7 bases. The V gene's germline CDR1 is KGHSH and CDR2 LQKENI. The V gene end was trimmed by 6 bases and the J gene end by 2 bases; junction bases not matched to a gene: 13. This CDR3 is built from 18 residues. The CDR3 region has the DNA TGTGCCAGCTCTCCAAGACAGGGCCCATTGACTGGGGCCAACGTCCTGACTTTC. Its protein is CASSPRQGPLTGANVLTF. The full variable domain, its missing parts supplied by reference TRBV18 and TRBJ2-6, is NAGVMQNPRHLVRRRGQEARLRCSPMKGHSHVYWYRQLPEEGLKFMVYLQKENIIDESGMPKERFSAEFPKEGPSILRIQQVVRGDSAAYFCASSPRQGPLTGANVLTFGAGSRLTVL.

There are a few counts of this clone. The chain carries TRBV30 and TRBJ2-2, with TRBD2 identical over 8 bases. This CDR3 contains 13 residues. The V gene's germline CDR1 is GTSNPN and CDR2 SVGIG (reference sequence). After removal of 3 bases from V and 6 bases from J, the junction contained 3 bases not matched to a gene. This chain's CDR3 is CAWRMTSAGELFF. The CDR3 coding sequence is TGTGCCTGGAGGATGACTAGCGCCGGGGAGCTGTTTTTT.

This chain links TRBV19 with TRBJ1-4; D is possibly TRBD1 (5 bases). Germline loops: CDR1 LNHDA, CDR2 SQIVND (reference sequence). The CDR3 length is 13 residues. V was pared by 10 bases and J by 10 bases, with 19 bases between. The chain's CDR3 is CATQVGQGGKLFF. CDR3 DNA: TGTGCCACCCAGGTCGGGCAGGGCGGAAAACTGTTTTTT.

The genes are TRBV6-6 and TRBJ2-7; perhaps TRBD2 as D (5 bases). This CDR3 is built from 11 residues. Germline assignment: CDR1 MNHNY and CDR2 SVGAGI (reference sequence). Deletions cut 7 bases from V and 4 bases from J, with 8 bases between. The CDR3 region has the DNA TGTGCCAGCATGGGAGAGTACGAGCAGTACTTC. It specifies CASMGEYEQYF.

The chain uses TRBV15 and TRBJ2-7, with D maybe TRBD1 (5 bases). The V and J ends lost 5 bases and 10 bases respectively, with 18 bases between them. CDR3 size: 13 residues. Per the germline V gene, CDR1 is LNHNV and CDR2 is YYDKDF (reference sequence). The CDR3 sequence: CATSSKLDSSQYF. DNA of the CDR3: TGTGCCACCAGCTCAAAGCTTGACAGTAGTCAGTACTTC.

V and J are TRBV7-6 and TRBJ2-2; perhaps TRBD2 as D (6 bases). The CDR3 consists of 15 residues. Trimming took 7 bases from V and 2 from J, leaving 14 bases between them. Germline-derived CDR1 and CDR2 are SGHVS and FNYEAQ. The CDR3 bases are TGTGCCAGCAAAGTTGGGGGGACCAACACCGGGGAGCTGTTTTTT. Protein: CASKVGGTNTGELFF. The whole variable domain, filled in from reference TRBV7-6 and TRBJ2-2, reads GAGVSQSPRYKVTKRGQDVALRCDPISGHVSLYWYRQALGQGPEFLTYFNYEAQQDKSGLPNDRFSAERPEGSISTLTIQRTEQRDSAMYRCASKVGGTNTGELFFGEGSRLTVL.

This clone was seen a handful of times. The chain employs TRBV28 and TRBJ1-1; D is possibly TRBD1 (5 bases). V lost 5 bases to trimming and J lost 0 bases, with 10 bases between them. This CDR3 spans 14 amino acids. CDR1 is MDHEN and CDR2 is SYDVKM in the germline V gene. The chain's CDR3 is CASSPQTVNTEAFF. CDR3 sequence (DNA): TGTGCCAGCAGTCCGCAGACAGTGAACACTGAAGCTTTCTTT.

This clone showed up just a few times. The rearrangement uses TRBV7-9 and TRBJ2-1; TRBD2 matches 10 bases. This CDR3 has 16 amino acids. V dropped 0 bases and J dropped 9; count of bases not matched to a gene: 8. Germline CDR1 is SEHNR and CDR2 is FQNEAQ (reference sequence). Here the CDR3 reads CASSLAAGGPSGEQFF. CDR3 bases: TGTGCCAGCAGCTTAGCAGCGGGAGGGCCATCCGGTGAGCAGTTCTTC.

The V gene is TRBV29-1, the J gene TRBJ2-7, with 7 bases identical to TRBD2. CDR3 length: 13 residues. Germline trimming cut 6 bases from V and 2 bases from J; bases unmatched to any gene: 7. The germline V gene encodes CDR1 SQVTM and CDR2 ANQGSEA. The CDR3 region is CSVQKGRAYEQYF. CDR3 coding DNA: TGCAGCGTCCAAAAGGGGAGGGCCTACGAGCAGTACTTC.

This clone was counted only a few times. The V call is TRBV19, the J call TRBJ2-1; no reliable D call. The CDR3 covers 14 residues. The V end was cut by 6 bases, the J end by 6 bases, with 15 bases between. Germline CDR1 reads LNHDA; CDR2 reads SQIVND (reference sequence). The chain's CDR3 is CASRSTTKANEQFF. DNA for the CDR3: TGTGCCAGTAGGAGTACGACAAAGGCCAATGAGCAGTTCTTC.

The chain couples TRBV2 to TRBJ2-1; D may be TRBD2 (6 bases). The CDR3 consists of 15 residues. V was pared by 7 bases and J by 4 bases, with 17 bases between. The germline gives CDR1 SNHLY, CDR2 FYNNEI. CDR3 loop: CASITRETRYNEQFF. The CDR3, as DNA: TGTGCCAGCATTACCCGGGAGACGCGGTACAATGAGCAGTTCTTC. Supplemented by reference TRBV2 and TRBJ2-1, the full variable domain reads EPEVTQTPSHQVTQMGQEVILRCVPISNHLYFYWYRQILGQKVEFLVSFYNNEISEKSEIFDDQFSVERPDGSNFTLKIRSTKLEDSAMYFCASITRETRYNEQFFGPGTRLTVL.

The V gene is TRBV11-2, the J gene TRBJ1-2; a weak D match, TRBD1 (5 bases). Trimming took off 1 base at V and 6 bases at J, with 15 bases between the two ends. CDR1 and CDR2 from the germline V gene are SGHAT and FQNNGV. This CDR3 spans 15 amino acids. The DNA for the CDR3 is TGTGCCAGCAGCTTAGGCGCGGGACCTTGGCATGGCTACACCTTC. Translation gives CASSLGAGPWHGYTF.

The chain employs TRBV7-2 and TRBJ1-2, with D hard to call. This CDR3 has 14 residues. Germline V gene lookup returns CDR1 SGHTA and CDR2 FQGNSA. V dropped 3 bases and J dropped 0 bases, with 8 bases sitting between them. Written as DNA, the CDR3 is TGTGCCAGCAGCTTTAGTGGAGCTAACTATGGCTACACCTTC. Protein product: CASSFSGANYGYTF. Looking up the rest from reference TRBV7-2 and TRBJ1-2 gives the full variable domain: GAGVSQSPSNKVTEKGKDVELRCDPISGHTALYWYRQSLGQGLEFLIYFQGNSAPDKSGLPSDRFSAERTGGSVSTLTIQRTQQEDSAVYLCASSFSGANYGYTFGSGTRLTVV.

The CDR3 nucleotides read TGCGCCAGCAGCCAAGATCCGCCTAGCGGGAGTGGAGATACGCAGTATTTT. Translation gives CASSQDPPSGSGDTQYF. This chain connects TRBV4-3 to TRBJ2-3; 10 nucleotides align to TRBD2. The CDR3 consists of 17 residues. V gave up 0 bases and J gave up 5 bases; unmatched junction bases: 8. Germline V gene data show CDR1 as LGHNA and CDR2 as YSLEER.

The J gene is TRBJ2-5, the V gene TRBV5-4; 8 positions match TRBD1. The CDR3 has 15 amino acids. Germline CDR1 SGHNT, CDR2 YYREEE (reference sequence). Losses at the gene ends were 2 bases for V and 3 bases for J; bases not matched to a gene: 6. The CDR3 region has the DNA TGTGCCAGCAGCTTTGGGGGGACAGGCAAAGAGACCCAGTACTTC. Translation gives CASSFGGTGKETQYF.

The chain couples TRBV27 to TRBJ2-4; TRBD2 aligns across 8 bases. With V trimmed by 6 bases and J by 1 base, 5 bases remained unmatched. The CDR3 extends over 15 amino acids. Germline V gene lookup returns CDR1 MNHEY and CDR2 SMNVEV (reference sequence). The CDR3 sequence is CASRAGVWAKNIQYF. The CDR3, as DNA: TGTGCCAGCAGAGCGGGAGTGTGGGCCAAAAACATTCAGTACTTC.

This chain joins TRBV6-6 and TRBJ1-1; 7 bases are shared with TRBD1. Germline V gene lookup returns CDR1 MNHNY and CDR2 SVGAGI (reference sequence). J gave up 7 bases and V 11 bases, and 13 bases lay outside the gene matches. The CDR3 totals 13 residues. In DNA form, the CDR3 reads TGTGCCTCCCACCCCCAGGGGGACAATGAAGCTTTCTTT. It yields the protein CASHPQGDNEAFF.

The chain combines TRBV30 with TRBJ2-1, with D possibly matching TRBD2 (6 bases). CDR1 and CDR2 (germline): GTSNPN, SVGIG (reference sequence). The CDR3 has 16 amino acids. The germline V and J ends were trimmed by 3 bases and 0 bases, with 15 bases remaining between them. The CDR3, as DNA: TGTGCCTGGAGGGGCTTAGGCGGGACCTCCTACAATGAGCAGTTCTTC. Its protein is CAWRGLGGTSYNEQFF.

This clone was seen a handful of times. The chain has TRBV28 and TRBJ1-2; tentative D call: TRBD1 (6 bases). From germline, CDR1 is MDHEN and CDR2 SYDVKM. CDR3 length: 14 residues. V lost 3 bases and J lost 3, with 11 bases in between. CDR3 DNA: TGTGCCAGCAGTTTGGCTACAGGGTACTATGGCTACACCTTC. This codes for CASSLATGYYGYTF.

This clone showed up just a few times. This rearrangement joins TRBV5-1 to TRBJ1-5, with TRBD1 matching over 7 bases. Germline lookup yields CDR1 SGHRS and CDR2 YFSETQ. The V and J ends lost 5 bases and 6 bases, in that order; junction bases with no gene match: 8. The CDR3 is made up of 14 amino acids. CDR3 region: CASRAGTDGQPQHF. For the CDR3, the DNA is TGCGCCAGCAGGGCCGGGACAGACGGTCAGCCCCAGCATTTT.

This clone has only a few counts. The V gene is TRBV7-9, the J gene TRBJ1-5; TRBD1 might be the D (6 bases). The CDR3 length is 13 residues. Germline V gives CDR1 SEHNR, CDR2 FQNEAQ (reference sequence). Trimming left V 3 bases short and J 7 bases short, with 10 bases between. This chain's CDR3 is CASSLGQYQPQHF. Here the CDR3 DNA reads TGTGCCAGCAGCTTGGGACAATACCAGCCCCAGCATTTT.

The chain has TRBV14 and TRBJ2-7; the match to TRBD2 covers 9 bases. Losses at the gene ends were 0 bases for V and 2 bases for J; bases not matched to a gene: 5. The V gene's germline CDR1 is SGHDN and CDR2 FVKESK. This CDR3 is built from 16 residues. The chain's CDR3 is CASSQDSLAGPYEQYF. Here the CDR3 DNA reads TGTGCCAGCAGCCAAGATTCCCTAGCGGGACCCTACGAGCAGTACTTC.

This clone was recorded a few times. The rearrangement uses TRBV25-1 and TRBJ2-1; TRBD1 matches at 8 bases. The CDR3 spans 13 residues. J was trimmed by 8 bases and V by 4 bases; bases with no gene match: 4. The germline gives CDR1 MGHDK, CDR2 SYGVNS. CDR3 bases: TGTGCCAGCAGTGTGACAGGGGTGCATGAGCAGTTCTTC. Amino acids: CASSVTGVHEQFF.

V gene TRBV11-3 combines with J gene TRBJ2-5, with 8 bases fitting TRBD2. Unmatched junction bases numbered 2, after V lost 3 bases and J lost 5 bases. From germline, CDR1 is SGHNT and CDR2 YENEEA. The CDR3 extends over 13 amino acids. The CDR3 loop is CASSFSGSETQYF. The CDR3 DNA follows: TGTGCCAGCAGCTTCAGCGGGAGCGAGACCCAGTACTTC.

This chain uses TRBV6-1 with TRBJ2-2; TRBD2 matches at 11 bases. V lost 3 bases and J lost 6; bases outside the gene matches: 6. The CDR3 consists of 16 residues. Germline V lookup: CDR1 MNHNS, CDR2 SASEGT. Here the CDR3 DNA reads TGTGCCAGCAGTGATGGGCTAGCGGGAGGTGCCGGGGAGCTGTTTTTT. This translates into CASSDGLAGGAGELFF.

DNA of the CDR3: TGTGCCAGCAGTTTTAGACAGGGAGGCACAGATACGCAGTATTTT. Its translation: CASSFRQGGTDTQYF. The chain joins TRBV25-1 to TRBJ2-3, with TRBD1 matching over 7 bases. In germline, CDR1 is MGHDK, CDR2 SYGVNS. V was pared by 5 bases and J by 1 base, with 6 bases of the junction left unmatched. The CDR3 is made up of 15 amino acids. Supplemented by reference TRBV25-1 and TRBJ2-3, the full variable domain reads EADIYQTPRYLVIGTGKKITLECSQTMGHDKMYWYQQDPGMELHLIHYSYGVNSTEKGDLSSESTVSRIRTEHFPLTLESARPSHTSQYLCASSFRQGGTDTQYFGPGTRLTVL.